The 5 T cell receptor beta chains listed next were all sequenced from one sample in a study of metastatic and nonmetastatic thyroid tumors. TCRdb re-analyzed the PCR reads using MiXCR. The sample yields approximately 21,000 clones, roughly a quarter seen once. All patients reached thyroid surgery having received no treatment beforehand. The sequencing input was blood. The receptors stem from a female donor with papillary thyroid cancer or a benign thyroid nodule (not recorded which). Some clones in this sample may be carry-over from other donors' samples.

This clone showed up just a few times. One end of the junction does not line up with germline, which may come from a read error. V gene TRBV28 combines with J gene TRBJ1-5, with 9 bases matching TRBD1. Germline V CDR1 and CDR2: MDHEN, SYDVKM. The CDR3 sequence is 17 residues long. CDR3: CASSPEPSTGGNHPQHF. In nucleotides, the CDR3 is TGTGCCAGCAGTCCTGAGCCATCGACAGGGGGAAATCATCCCCAGCATTTT.

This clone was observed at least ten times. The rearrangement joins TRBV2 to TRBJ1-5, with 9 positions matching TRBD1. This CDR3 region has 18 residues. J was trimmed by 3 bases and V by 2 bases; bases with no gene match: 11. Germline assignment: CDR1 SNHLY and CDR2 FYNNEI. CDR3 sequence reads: CASSEYLWGQGDNQPQHF. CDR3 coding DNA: TGTGCCAGCAGTGAATATTTGTGGGGACAGGGCGACAATCAGCCCCAGCATTTT.

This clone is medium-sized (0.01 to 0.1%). The CDR3 spells CASTPGETDTQYF. In DNA, the CDR3 is TGTGCCAGCACCCCAGGGGAAACAGATACGCAGTATTTT. This chain joins TRBV6-2 or TRBV6-3 and TRBJ2-3; weak D call: TRBD1 (6 bases). Germline values: CDR1 MNHEY, CDR2 SVGEGT. The ends were cut back, 7 bases at V and 3 bases at J, with 11 bases in the middle. CDR3 length equals 13 residues.

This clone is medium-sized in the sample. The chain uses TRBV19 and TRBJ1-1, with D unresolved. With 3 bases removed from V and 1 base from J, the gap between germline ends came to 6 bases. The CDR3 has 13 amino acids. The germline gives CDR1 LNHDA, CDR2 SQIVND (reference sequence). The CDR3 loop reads CASSIWGNTEAFF. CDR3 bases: TGTGCCAGTAGTATTTGGGGGAACACTGAAGCTTTCTTT.

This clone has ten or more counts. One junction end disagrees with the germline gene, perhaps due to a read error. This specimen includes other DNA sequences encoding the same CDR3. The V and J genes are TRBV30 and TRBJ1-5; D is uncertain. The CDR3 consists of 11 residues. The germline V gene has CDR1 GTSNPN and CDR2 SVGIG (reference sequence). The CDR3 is CAWSVHQPQHF. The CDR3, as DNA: TGTGCCTGGAGTGTACATCAACCCCAGCATTTT.